The clone carrying this TCR beta chain was seen a single time. Its specificity is unknown. The CDR3 spans 16 residues. V was shortened by 0 bases and J by 3 bases, with 15 bases between the two germline ends. In germline, CDR1 is SQVTM, CDR2 ANQGSEA. These data come from a study of blood T cells in healthy people across ages. General study results and limits: Age brought a roughly linear fall in TCR beta diversity measured per million T cells.

A J-beta primer mix and a sample-barcoded 5' primer were used in a second PCR of roughly 7 to 12 cycles. A template-switch adaptor containing 12 random nucleotides labeled each cDNA molecule. TCRdb analysed the 5' RACE reads with MiXCR anew, one entry per CDR3 protein. Of about 1.4 million distinct CDR3 sequences detected, roughly 60% appear once; the ten largest clones hold about 6.7%. V is TRBV29-1 and J is TRBJ2-1; the D gene is possibly TRBD1 (5 bases). The clonotype originates from a man aged 18-30 years in good health. Sequenced: blood. CDR3 in amino acids: CSVEDWSSTGYNEQFF. The CDR3 DNA reads TGCAGCGTTGAAGATTGGAGCAGTACAGGCTACAATGAGCAGTTCTTC.